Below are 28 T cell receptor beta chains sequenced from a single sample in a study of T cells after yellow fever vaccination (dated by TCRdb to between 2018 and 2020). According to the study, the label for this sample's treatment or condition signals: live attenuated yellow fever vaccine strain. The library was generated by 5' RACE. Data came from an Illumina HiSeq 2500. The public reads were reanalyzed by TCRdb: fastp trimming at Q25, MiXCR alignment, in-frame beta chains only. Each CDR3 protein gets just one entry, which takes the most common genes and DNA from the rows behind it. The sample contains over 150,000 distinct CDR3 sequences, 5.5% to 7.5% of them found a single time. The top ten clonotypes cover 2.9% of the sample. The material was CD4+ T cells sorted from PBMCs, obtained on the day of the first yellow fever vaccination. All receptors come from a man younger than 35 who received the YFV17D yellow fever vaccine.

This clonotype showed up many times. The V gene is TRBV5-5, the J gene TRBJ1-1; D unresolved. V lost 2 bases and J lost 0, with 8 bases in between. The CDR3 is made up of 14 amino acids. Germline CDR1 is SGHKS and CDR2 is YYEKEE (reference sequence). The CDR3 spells CASSFYLVNTEAFF. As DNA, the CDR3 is TGTGCCAGCAGCTTTTACCTAGTGAACACTGAAGCTTTCTTT.

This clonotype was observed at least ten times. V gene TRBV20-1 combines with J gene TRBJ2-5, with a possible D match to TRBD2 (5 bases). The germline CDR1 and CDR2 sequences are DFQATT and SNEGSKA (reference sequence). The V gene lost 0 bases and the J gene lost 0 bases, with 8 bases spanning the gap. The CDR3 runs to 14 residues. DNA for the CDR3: TGCAGTGCTAGAGATTCCGGGGACCAAGAGACCCAGTACTTC. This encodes CSARDSGDQETQYF.

CDR3 DNA: TGTGCCAGCAGTCCTACAGGACTAGCAAAAGAGACCCAGTACTTC. Its protein product is CASSPTGLAKETQYF. The chain employs TRBV6-2 or TRBV6-3 and TRBJ2-5, with 8 bases matching TRBD2. The CDR3 extends over 15 amino acids. The V segment lost 5 bases and the J segment 3 bases; nucleotides outside the gene matches: 8. From germline, CDR1 is MNHEY and CDR2 SVGEGT.

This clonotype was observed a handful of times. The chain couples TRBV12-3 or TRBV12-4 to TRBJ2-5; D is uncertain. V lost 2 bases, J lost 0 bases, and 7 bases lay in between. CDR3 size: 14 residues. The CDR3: CASSLRRHQETQYF. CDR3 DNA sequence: TGTGCCAGCAGTTTAAGACGGCACCAAGAGACCCAGTACTTC.

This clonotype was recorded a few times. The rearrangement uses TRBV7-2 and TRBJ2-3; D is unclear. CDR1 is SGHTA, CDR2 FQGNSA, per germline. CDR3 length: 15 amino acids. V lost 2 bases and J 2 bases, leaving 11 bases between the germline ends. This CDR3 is CASSLQAQPTDTQYF. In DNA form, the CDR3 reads TGTGCCAGCAGCTTACAAGCGCAACCCACAGATACGCAGTATTTT.

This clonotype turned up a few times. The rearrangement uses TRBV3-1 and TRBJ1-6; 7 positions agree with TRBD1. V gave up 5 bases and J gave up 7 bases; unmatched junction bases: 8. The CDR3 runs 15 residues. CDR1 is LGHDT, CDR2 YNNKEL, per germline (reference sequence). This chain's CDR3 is CASSYWTGGNSPLHF. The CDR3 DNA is TGTGCCAGCAGCTACTGGACAGGAGGGAATTCACCCCTCCACTTT.

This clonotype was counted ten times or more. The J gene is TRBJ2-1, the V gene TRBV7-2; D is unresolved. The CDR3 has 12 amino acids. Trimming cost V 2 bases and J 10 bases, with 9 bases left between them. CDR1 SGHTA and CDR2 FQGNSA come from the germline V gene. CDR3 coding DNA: TGTGCCAGCAGCTTAATAGTCGGGGAGCAGTTCTTC. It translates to CASSLIVGEQFF.

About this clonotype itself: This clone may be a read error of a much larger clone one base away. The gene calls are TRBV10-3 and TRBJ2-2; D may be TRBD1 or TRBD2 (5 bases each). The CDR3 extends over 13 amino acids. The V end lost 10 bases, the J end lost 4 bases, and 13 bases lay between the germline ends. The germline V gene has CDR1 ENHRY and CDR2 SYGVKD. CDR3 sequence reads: CATGAQITGELFF. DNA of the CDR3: TGTGCCACCGGGGCGCAGATCACCGGGGAGCTGTTTTTT.

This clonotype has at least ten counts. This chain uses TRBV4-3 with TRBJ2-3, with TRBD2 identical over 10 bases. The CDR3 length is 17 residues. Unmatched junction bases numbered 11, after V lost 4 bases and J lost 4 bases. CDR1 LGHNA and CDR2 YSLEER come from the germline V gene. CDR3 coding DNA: TGCGCCAGCAGCCCAGCCGAAGCGGGGGGGCGGTCAGATACGCAGTATTTT. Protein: CASSPAEAGGRSDTQYF.

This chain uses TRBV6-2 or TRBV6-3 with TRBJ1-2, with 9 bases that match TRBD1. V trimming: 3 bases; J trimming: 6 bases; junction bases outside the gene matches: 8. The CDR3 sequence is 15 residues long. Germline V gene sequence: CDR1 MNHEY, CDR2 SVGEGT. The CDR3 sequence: CASSYLGQGIDGYTF. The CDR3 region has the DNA TGTGCCAGCAGTTATCTAGGACAGGGGATTGATGGCTACACCTTC.

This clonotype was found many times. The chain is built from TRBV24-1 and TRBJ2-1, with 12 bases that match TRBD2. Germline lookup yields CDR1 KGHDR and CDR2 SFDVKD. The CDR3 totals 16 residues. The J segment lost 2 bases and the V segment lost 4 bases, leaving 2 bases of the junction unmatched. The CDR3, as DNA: TGTGCCACCAGTGACCCTAGCGGGGGGGCCTACAATGAGCAGTTCTTC. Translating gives CATSDPSGGAYNEQFF.

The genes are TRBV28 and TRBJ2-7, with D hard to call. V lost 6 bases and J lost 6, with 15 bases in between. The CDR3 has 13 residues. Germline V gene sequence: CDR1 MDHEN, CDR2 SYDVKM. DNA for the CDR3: TGTGCCAGCAGGGCCCCAGCTACCCGCGAGCAGTACGTC. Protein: CASRAPATREQYV.

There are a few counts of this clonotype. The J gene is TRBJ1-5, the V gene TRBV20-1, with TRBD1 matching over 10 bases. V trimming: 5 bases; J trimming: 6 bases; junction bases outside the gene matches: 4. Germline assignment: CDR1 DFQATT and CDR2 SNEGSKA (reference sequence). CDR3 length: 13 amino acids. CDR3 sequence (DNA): TGCAGTGCTCGACAGGGGGCCTCTCAGCCCCAGCATTTT. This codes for CSARQGASQPQHF.

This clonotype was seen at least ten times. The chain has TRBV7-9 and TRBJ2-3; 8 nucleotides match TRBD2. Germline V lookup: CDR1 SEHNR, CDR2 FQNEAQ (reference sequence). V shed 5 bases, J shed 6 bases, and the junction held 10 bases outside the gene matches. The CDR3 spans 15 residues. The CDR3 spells CASSMGPAGADTQYF. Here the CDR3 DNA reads TGTGCCAGCAGCATGGGCCCAGCGGGGGCCGATACGCAGTATTTT.

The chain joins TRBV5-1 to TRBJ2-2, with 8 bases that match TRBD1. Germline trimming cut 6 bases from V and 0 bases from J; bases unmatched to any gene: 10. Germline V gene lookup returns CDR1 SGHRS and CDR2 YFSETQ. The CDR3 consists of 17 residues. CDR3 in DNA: TGCGCCAGCACTTTTCCCAGGGGACAGGCGAACACCGGGGAGCTGTTTTTT. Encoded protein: CASTFPRGQANTGELFF.

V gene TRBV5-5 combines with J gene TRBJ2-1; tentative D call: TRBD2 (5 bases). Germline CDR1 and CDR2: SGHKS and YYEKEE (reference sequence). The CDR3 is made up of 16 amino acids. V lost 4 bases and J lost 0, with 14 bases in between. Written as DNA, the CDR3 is TGTGCCAGCAGCGGCGGGCCACTCTACTCCTACAATGAGCAGTTCTTC. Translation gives CASSGGPLYSYNEQFF.

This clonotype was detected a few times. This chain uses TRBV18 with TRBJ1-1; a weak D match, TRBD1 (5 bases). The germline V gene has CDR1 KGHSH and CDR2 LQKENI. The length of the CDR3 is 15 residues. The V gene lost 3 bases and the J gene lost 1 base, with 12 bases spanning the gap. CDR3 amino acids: CASSPNVGGNTEAFF. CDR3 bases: TGTGCCAGCTCACCTAATGTGGGGGGGAACACTGAAGCTTTCTTT.

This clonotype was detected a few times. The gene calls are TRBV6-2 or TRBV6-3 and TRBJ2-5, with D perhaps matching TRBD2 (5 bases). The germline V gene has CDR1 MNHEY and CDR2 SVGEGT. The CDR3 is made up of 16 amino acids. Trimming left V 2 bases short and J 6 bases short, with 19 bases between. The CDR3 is CASSYPDSPRGKTQYF. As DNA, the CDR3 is TGTGCCAGCAGTTACCCGGACTCACCCCGTGGTAAGACCCAGTACTTC.

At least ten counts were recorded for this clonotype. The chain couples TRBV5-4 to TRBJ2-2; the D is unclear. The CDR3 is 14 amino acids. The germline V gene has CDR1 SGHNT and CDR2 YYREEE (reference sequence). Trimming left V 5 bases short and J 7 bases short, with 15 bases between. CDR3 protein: CASRSTDPGGELFF. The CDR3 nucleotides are TGTGCCAGCAGGTCGACCGACCCTGGCGGGGAGCTGTTTTTT.

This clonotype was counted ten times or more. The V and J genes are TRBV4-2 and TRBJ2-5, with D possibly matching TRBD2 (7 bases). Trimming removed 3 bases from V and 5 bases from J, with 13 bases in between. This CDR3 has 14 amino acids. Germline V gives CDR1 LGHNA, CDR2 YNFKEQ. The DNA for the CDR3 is TGTGCCAGCAGCCATTCTGGGGGGGCGGAGACCCAGTACTTC. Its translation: CASSHSGGAETQYF.

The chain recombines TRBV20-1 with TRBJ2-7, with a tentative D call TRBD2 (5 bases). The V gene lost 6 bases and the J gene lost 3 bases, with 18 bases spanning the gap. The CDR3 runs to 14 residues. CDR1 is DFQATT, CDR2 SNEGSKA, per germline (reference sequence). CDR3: CSATDGPGDYEQYV. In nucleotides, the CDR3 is TGCAGTGCCACGGACGGACCCGGGGACTACGAGCAGTACGTC.

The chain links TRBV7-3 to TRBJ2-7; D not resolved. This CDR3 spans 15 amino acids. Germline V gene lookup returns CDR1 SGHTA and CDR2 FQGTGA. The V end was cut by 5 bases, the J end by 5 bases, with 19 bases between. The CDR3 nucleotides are TGTGCCAGCAGCGATGGACCCCGACCCTTACACGAGCAGTACTTC. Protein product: CASSDGPRPLHEQYF.

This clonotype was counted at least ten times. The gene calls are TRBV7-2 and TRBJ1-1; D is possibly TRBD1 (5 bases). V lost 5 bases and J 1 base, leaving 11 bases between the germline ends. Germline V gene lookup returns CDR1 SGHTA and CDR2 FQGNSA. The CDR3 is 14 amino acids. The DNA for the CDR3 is TGTGCCAGCAGCGCGGGACCCCCGAACACTGAAGCTTTCTTT. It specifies CASSAGPPNTEAFF.

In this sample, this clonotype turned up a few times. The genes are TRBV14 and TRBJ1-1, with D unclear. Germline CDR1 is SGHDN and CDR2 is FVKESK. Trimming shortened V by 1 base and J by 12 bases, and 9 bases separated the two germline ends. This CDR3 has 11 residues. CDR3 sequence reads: CASSQVGRTFF. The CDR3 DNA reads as TGTGCCAGCAGCCAAGTAGGAAGAACTTTCTTT.

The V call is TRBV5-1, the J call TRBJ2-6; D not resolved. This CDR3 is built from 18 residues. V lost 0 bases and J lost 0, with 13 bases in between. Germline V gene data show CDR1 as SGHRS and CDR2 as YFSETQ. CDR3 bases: TGCGCCAGCAGCTTGGAAGGATCGCTGGGCTCTGGGGCCAACGTCCTGACTTTC. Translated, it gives CASSLEGSLGSGANVLTF.

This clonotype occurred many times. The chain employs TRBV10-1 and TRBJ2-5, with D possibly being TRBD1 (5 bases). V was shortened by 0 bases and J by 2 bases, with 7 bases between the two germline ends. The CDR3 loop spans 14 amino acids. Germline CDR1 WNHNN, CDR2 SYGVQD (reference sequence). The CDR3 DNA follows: TGCGCCAGCAGTGAGTCAAGGGGTCAAGAGACCCAGTACTTC. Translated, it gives CASSESRGQETQYF.

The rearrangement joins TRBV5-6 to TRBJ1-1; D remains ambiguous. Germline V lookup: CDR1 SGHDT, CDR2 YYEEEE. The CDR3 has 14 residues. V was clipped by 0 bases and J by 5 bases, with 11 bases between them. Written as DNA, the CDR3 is TGTGCCAGCAGCTTGGCCGTCCCGGGGACTGAAGCTTTCTTT. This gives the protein CASSLAVPGTEAFF.

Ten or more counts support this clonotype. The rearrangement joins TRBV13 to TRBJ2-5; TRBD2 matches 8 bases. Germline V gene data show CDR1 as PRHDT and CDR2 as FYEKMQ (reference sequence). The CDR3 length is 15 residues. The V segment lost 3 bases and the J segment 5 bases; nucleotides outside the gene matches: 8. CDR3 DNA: TGTGCCAGCAGCTTTTCGGGGGGGCCGGGTGAGACCCAGTACTTC. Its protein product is CASSFSGGPGETQYF.